The 18 T cell receptor beta chains reported below all come from one sample, sequenced in a study of T cells in women clearing cervical HPV infection. Assay: immunoSEQ multiplex PCR; the TCRdb copy retains only in-frame clones and omits some. Its table records 35,000 to 50,000 clones. Sequencing was performed on blood buffy coat. The receptor set was obtained from a woman between 18 and 75 years old with a cervical HPV16 infection that either progressed to CIN3+ or cleared (not recorded which).

As regards this clone: The read ends 3 residues shy of where the CDR3 ends; the end is completed using the germline J gene. The rearrangement links TRBV28 to TRBJ1-5; D unclear. The germline V gene encodes CDR1 MDHEN and CDR2 SYDVKM. The CDR3 has 13 residues. V shed 2 bases and J shed 5 bases, with 7 bases lying between them. The CDR3 here is CASSLVIYQPQHF. The covered CDR3 bases are TGTGCCAGCAGTTTAGTCATTTATCAGCCC.

Concerning this clone itself: The read ends 3 residues before the CDR3 terminus; that terminus is restored from the germline J gene. The rearrangement joins TRBV2 to TRBJ1-4; D may be TRBD1 (6 bases). The CDR3 sequence is 16 residues long. CDR1 SNHLY and CDR2 FYNNEI come from the germline V gene. V lost 6 bases to trimming and J lost 3 bases, with 17 bases between them. The DNA read from the CDR3 is TGTGCCAGCAGATACCAACAGGGTCCGGCTAATGAAAAA. Translated: CASRYQQGPANEK. The CDR3 in full is CASRYQQGPANEKLFF.

Comment on this clone: The sequence runs out 3 residues before the end of the CDR3; the remainder is reconstructed from the germline J gene. This chain uses TRBV7-2 with TRBJ2-2; 14 bases fit TRBD2. The CDR3 sequence is 14 residues long. Germline CDR1 reads SGHTA; CDR2 reads FQGNSA. The DNA read from the CDR3 is TGTGCCAGCAGCCAGGGACTAGCGGGAGAGGCG. Translating gives CASSQGLAGEA. The full CDR3 protein is CASSQGLAGEALFF.

Worth noting for this clone: The read stops 3 residues short of the end of the CDR3; the missing end is completed from the germline J gene. This chain links TRBV20-1 with TRBJ2-2, with TRBD1 matching over 10 bases. V dropped 6 bases and J dropped 6; count of bases not matched to a gene: 10. The CDR3 runs to 15 residues. CDR1 is DFQATT and CDR2 is SNEGSKA in the germline V gene (reference sequence). This CDR3 reads CSAPSGDRGSGELFF. The DNA read from the CDR3 is TGCAGTGCCCCCTCCGGGGACAGGGGTTCCGGGGAG.

As for this clone: The read ends 3 residues shy of where the CDR3 ends; the end is completed using the germline J gene. The genes are TRBV5-1 and TRBJ1-3; 7 bases align to TRBD1. Germline assignment: CDR1 SGHRS and CDR2 YFSETQ. CDR3 length equals 15 residues. J gave up 0 bases and V 3 bases, and 3 bases lay outside the gene matches. Partial CDR3 DNA: TGCGCCAGCAGCTCGACAGGGAGCTCTGGAAACACC. Translated, it gives CASSSTGSSGNT. The full CDR3 protein is CASSSTGSSGNTIYF.

The CDR3 spells CASSSPSRGTQYF. CDR3 bases read: TGTGCCAGCAGTTCCCCTAGCAGAGGGACC. The chain links TRBV28 to TRBJ2-5, with a weak D call TRBD2 (5 bases). The read ends 3 residues early relative to the CDR3; the germline J gene fills the gap. Germline-derived CDR1 and CDR2 are MDHEN and SYDVKM. Trimming cost V 4 bases and J 7 bases, with 13 bases left between them. This CDR3 spans 13 amino acids. Full variable domain (rest looked up from reference TRBV28 and TRBJ2-5): DVKVTQSSRYLVKRTGEKVFLECVQDMDHENMFWYRQDPGLGLRLIYFSYDVKMKEKGDIPEGYSVSREKKERFSLILESASTNQTSMYLCASSSPSRGTQYFGPGTRLLVL.

With respect to this clone: The read terminates 3 residues ahead of where the CDR3 ends, so the germline J gene completes it. This chain connects TRBV28 to TRBJ1-4, with D possibly TRBD1 on 5 matching bases. The germline CDR1 and CDR2 sequences are MDHEN and SYDVKM. Trimming shortened V by 2 bases and J by 0 bases, and 16 bases separated the two germline ends. This CDR3 is built from 18 residues. The covered CDR3 bases are TGTGCCAGCAGTTTAGCGGCAGGGTGGTTCGCAACTAATGAAAAA. Protein sequence: CASSLAAGWFATNEK. The whole CDR3 sequence reads CASSLAAGWFATNEKLFF.

Notes on this clone: Sequencing ends 3 residues short of the CDR3 end; the germline J gene provides the rest. V usage is TRBV5-1 and J usage is TRBJ2-7; 7 bases match TRBD2. Trimming took 3 bases from V and 2 from J; bases not matched to a gene: 5. The CDR3 covers 14 residues. CDR1 is SGHRS, CDR2 YFSETQ, per germline. The CDR3 reads CASSSGLDPYEQYF. The covered CDR3 bases are TGCGCCAGCAGCTCCGGACTAGACCCCTACGAG.

Concerning this clone: The missing CDR3 end, 3 residues past where the read stops, is filled in from the germline J gene. The chain recombines TRBV2 with TRBJ1-5, with 7 bases matching TRBD1. CDR3 length equals 15 residues. Losses at the gene ends were 6 bases for V and 6 bases for J; bases not matched to a gene: 11. The germline CDR1 and CDR2 sequences are SNHLY and FYNNEI. The CDR3 DNA, read in part, is TGTGCCAGCAGACCTGGGACAGTTGTTGGTCAGCCC. It encodes CASRPGTVVGQP. The whole CDR3 region reads CASRPGTVVGQPQHF. Variable domain in full (rest from reference TRBV2 and TRBJ1-5): EPEVTQTPSHQVTQMGQEVILRCVPISNHLYFYWYRQILGQKVEFLVSFYNNEISEKSEIFDDQFSVERPDGSNFTLKIRSTKLEDSAMYFCASRPGTVVGQPQHFGDGTRLSIL.

To note about this clone: The CDR3 end lies 3 residues beyond the end of the read and is filled in from the germline J gene. The chain has TRBV7-9 and TRBJ2-7; maybe TRBD2 (5 bases). Germline loops: CDR1 SEHNR, CDR2 FQNEAQ (reference sequence). The CDR3 sequence is 14 residues long. The V end lost 1 base, the J end lost 5 bases, and 12 bases lay between the germline ends. The CDR3 loop reads CASSLEGMRDEQYF. Incomplete CDR3 DNA: TGTGCCAGCAGCTTAGAGGGAATGCGGGACGAG.

In the case of this clone: From the germline J gene comes the end of the CDR3, since the read stops 3 residues before it. V and J are TRBV19 and TRBJ2-2, with TRBD1 as a possible D gene (6 bases). With 4 bases removed from V and 3 bases from J, the gap between germline ends came to 27 bases. The CDR3 is made up of 20 amino acids. Germline V gives CDR1 LNHDA, CDR2 SQIVND (reference sequence). The covered CDR3 bases are TGTGCCAGTAGTACCCCCGCGGTGGAAGGGGGAAGGGCGGACACCGGGGAG. Translating it yields CASSTPAVEGGRADTGE. The full CDR3 reads CASSTPAVEGGRADTGELFF. The entire variable domain, with the rest obtained from reference TRBV19 and TRBJ2-2, is as follows: DGGITQSPKYLFRKEGQNVTLSCEQNLNHDAMYWYRQDPGQGLRLIYYSQIVNDFQKGDIAEGYSVSREKKESFPLTVTSAQKNPTAFYLCASSTPAVEGGRADTGELFFGEGSRLTVL.

For this clone: The CDR3 end lies 3 residues beyond the end of the read and is filled in from the germline J gene. The chain employs TRBV19 and TRBJ2-2, with a tentative D call TRBD1 (7 bases). Germline CDR1 and CDR2: LNHDA and SQIVND (reference sequence). The CDR3 totals 15 residues. V dropped 4 bases and J dropped 5 bases, with 14 bases sitting between them. CDR3: CASSKAGGGTGELFF. CDR3 DNA, as far as it was read: TGTGCCAGTAGTAAGGCAGGGGGAGGTACCGGGGAG.

Note on this clone: Coverage ceases 3 residues before the CDR3 finishes, and the germline J gene fills in the end. The chain recombines TRBV5-1 with TRBJ1-1; 9 nucleotides align to TRBD1. CDR3 length: 16 amino acids. From germline, CDR1 is SGHRS and CDR2 YFSETQ. The V and J ends lost 4 bases and 4 bases, in that order; junction bases with no gene match: 11. CDR3 bases read: TGCGCCAGCAGCCCGTACTTCCGGGACAGGGTCACTGAA. Its translation: CASSPYFRDRVTE. The full CDR3 protein reads CASSPYFRDRVTEAFF. Full variable domain (missing parts from reference TRBV5-1 and TRBJ1-1): KAGVTQTPRYLIKTRGQQVTLSCSPISGHRSVSWYQQTPGQGLQFLFEYFSETQRNKGNFPGRFSGRQFSNSRSEMNVSTLELGDSALYLCASSPYFRDRVTEAFFGQGTRLTVV.

In the case of this clone: The sequenced fragment ends 3 residues before the CDR3 boundary, so the rest is inferred from the germline J gene. The gene calls are TRBV11-2 and TRBJ1-2; D ambiguous. V shed 0 bases and J shed 7 bases, with 9 bases lying between them. The germline gives CDR1 SGHAT, CDR2 FQNNGV. This CDR3 comprises 13 residues. The CDR3 bases that were read are TGTGCCAGCAGCTTAGATCCGGGGAGTGGC. The encoded protein is CASSLDPGSG. The complete CDR3 reads CASSLDPGSGYTF.

Points on this clone: Sequencing ends 3 residues short of the CDR3 end; the germline J gene provides the rest. The chain recombines TRBV7-3 with TRBJ1-3; a possible D gene is TRBD1 (5 bases). V was cut by 1 base and J by 1 base, with 17 bases left in between. The CDR3 has 18 residues. Germline V gives CDR1 SGHTA, CDR2 FQGTGA. The CDR3 sequence: CASSLIWGTVRSGNTIYF. Partial CDR3 DNA: TGTGCCAGCAGCTTAATTTGGGGCACAGTCAGGTCTGGAAACACC.

On this clone itself: The sequenced fragment ends 3 residues before the CDR3 boundary, so the rest is inferred from the germline J gene. The gene calls are TRBV10-3 and TRBJ1-1; TRBD1 is a possible D gene (6 bases). Trimming pared 7 bases from V and 4 bases from J, leaving 16 bases between. CDR1 and CDR2 (germline): ENHRY, SYGVKD. The CDR3 runs 14 residues. CDR3 in amino acids: CAIMTSDSGTEAFF. CDR3 DNA, as far as it was read: TGTGCCATCATGACTTCGGACAGCGGCACTGAA.

With regard to this clone: The DNA ends 3 residues before the CDR3 does, and the rest of the CDR3 is filled in from the germline J gene. V is TRBV20-1 and J is TRBJ1-1; no definite D call. CDR1 is DFQATT, CDR2 SNEGSKA, per germline (reference sequence). V was trimmed by 4 bases and J by 7 bases, leaving 4 bases between them. This CDR3 has 9 residues. Incomplete CDR3 DNA: TGCAGTGCTACTCTTGAA. Amino acid sequence: CSATLE. The complete CDR3 protein is CSATLEAFF.

On this clone itself: The observed sequence ends 3 residues before the CDR3 terminus, with the missing tail filled in from the germline J gene. The chain joins TRBV6-2 or TRBV6-3 to TRBJ2-1, with 8 bases aligning to TRBD2. The junction had 5 bases not matched to a gene; V was cut back by 2 bases and J by 2 bases. The CDR3 spans 16 residues. Germline V gene sequence: CDR1 MNHEY, CDR2 SVGEGT. CDR3 DNA (partial): TGTGCCAGCAGTTACCTACTAGCGGAACCCTACAATGAG. Translating gives CASSYLLAEPYNE. The full CDR3 reads CASSYLLAEPYNEQFF.